This T cell receptor beta chain stems from a study of blood T cell repertoires in COVID-19. This study enrolled people aged 18 to 89 from about 26 US geographic areas. The data were produced by immunoSEQ multiplex PCR, yet TCRdb's version contains in-frame clones alone and is incomplete. The sample yields more than 250,000 clones, roughly 88% seen once. Deletions cut 1 base from V and 5 bases from J, with 8 bases between. The V gene's germline CDR1 is LGHDT and CDR2 YNNKEL (reference sequence). The CDR3 consists of 14 residues. This receptor was identified in a woman in her 40s with acute COVID-19. Sequencing was carried out using PBMCs or T cells enriched from blood (not recorded which). The chain recombines TRBV3-1 (or the pseudogene TRBV3-2) with TRBJ2-2; D not resolved. DNA of the CDR3: TGTGCCAGCAGCCAAGGACTCCAAACCGGGGAGCTGTTTTTT. Translated: CASSQGLQTGELFF.